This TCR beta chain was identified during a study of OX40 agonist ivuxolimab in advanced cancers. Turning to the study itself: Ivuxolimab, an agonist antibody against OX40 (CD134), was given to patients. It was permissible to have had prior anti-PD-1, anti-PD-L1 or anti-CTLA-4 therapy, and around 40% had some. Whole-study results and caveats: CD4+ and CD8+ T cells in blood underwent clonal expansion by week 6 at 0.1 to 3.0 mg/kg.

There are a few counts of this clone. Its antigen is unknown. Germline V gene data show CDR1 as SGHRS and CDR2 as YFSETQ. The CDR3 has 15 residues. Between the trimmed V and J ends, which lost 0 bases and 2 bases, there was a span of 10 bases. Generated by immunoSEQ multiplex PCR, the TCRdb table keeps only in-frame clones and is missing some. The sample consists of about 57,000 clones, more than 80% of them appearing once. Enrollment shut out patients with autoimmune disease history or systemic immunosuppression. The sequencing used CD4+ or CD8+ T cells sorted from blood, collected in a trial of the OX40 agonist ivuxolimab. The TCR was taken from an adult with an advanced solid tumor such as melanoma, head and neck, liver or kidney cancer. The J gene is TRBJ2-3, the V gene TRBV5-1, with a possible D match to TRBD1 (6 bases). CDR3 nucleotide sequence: TGCGCCAGCAGCTTGGAGGCAGGGGACACAGATACGCAGTATTTT. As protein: CASSLEAGDTDTQYF.